This record concerns one T cell receptor beta chain sequence. No antigen is known for it. This sample was included in a study of OX40 agonist ivuxolimab in advanced cancers. The overall study: With a range of roughly 23 to 90, age averaged 60 years, and roughly 80% were male.

This table comes from immunoSEQ multiplex PCR, and its TCRdb copy is limited to in-frame clones, with some not included. The sample consists of fewer than 35,000 clones, 80% to 90% of them appearing once. V shed 8 bases, J shed 7 bases, and the junction held 8 bases outside the gene matches. The CDR3 spans 14 residues. Germline V gene sequence: CDR1 MNHNS, CDR2 SASEGT. Regarding the study as a whole: What antigens the expanded peripheral T cells recognized was never established. The authors also found low normalized T-cell clonal expansion in some nonresponders. Near-lowest levels of clonal expansion characterized partial responders at 0.1-3.0 mg/kg.

The sequences come from CD4+ or CD8+ T cells sorted from blood, collected in a trial of the OX40 agonist ivuxolimab. The chain links TRBV6-1 to TRBJ2-1, with 10 bases identical to TRBD1. This sequence was found in an adult with an advanced solid tumor such as melanoma, head and neck, liver or kidney cancer. The CDR3 DNA reads as TGTGCCAGCCTGTTTGGGACAGGGGATAATGAGCAGTTCTTC. It is translated as CASLFGTGDNEQFF.